Listed here are 32 T cell receptor beta chains from one sample, sequenced in a study of T cells in narcolepsy. TCRdb's table, derived via immunoSEQ multiplex PCR, lists solely in-frame clones and lacks some. The table lists some 25,000 clones, roughly two thirds of them singletons. The sample taken for sequencing was memory (CD45RA-) CD4+ T cells from blood. Every receptor here comes from a human donor in good health.

The chain uses TRBV18 and TRBJ2-7; D not certain. Germline assignment: CDR1 KGHSH and CDR2 LQKENI. This CDR3 is 14 amino acids long. With 3 bases removed from V and 0 bases from J, the gap between germline ends came to 9 bases. The CDR3 sequence is CASSPSRSSYEQYF. Here the CDR3 DNA reads TGTGCCAGCTCACCCTCTAGAAGCTCCTACGAGCAGTACTTC. The full variable domain, rest sourced from reference TRBV18 and TRBJ2-7, is NAGVMQNPRHLVRRRGQEARLRCSPMKGHSHVYWYRQLPEEGLKFMVYLQKENIIDESGMPKERFSAEFPKEGPSILRIQQVVRGDSAAYFCASSPSRSSYEQYFGPGTRLTVT.

V gene TRBV2 combines with J gene TRBJ1-4, with TRBD1 matching 8 bases. V was clipped by 0 bases and J by 5 bases; unmatched bases: 2. Germline values: CDR1 SNHLY, CDR2 FYNNEI. The length of the CDR3 is 15 residues. CDR3 sequence (DNA): TGTGCCAGCAGTGAAGCCGGGACAGGAAATGAAAAACTGTTTTTT. Protein sequence: CASSEAGTGNEKLFF.

The V call is TRBV21-1, the J call TRBJ2-7; the table's TRBD2 call for D was not verified on the DNA. TRBV21-1 is a pseudogene. This CDR3 has 15 residues. CDR3 in amino acids: CASSRGTSRGYEQYF. CDR3 DNA sequence: TGTGCCAGCAGCAGGGGGACTAGTCGGGGCTACGAGCAGTACTTC.

The V and J genes are TRBV7-7 and TRBJ1-3; D remains ambiguous. Trimming stripped 2 bases from V and 0 bases from J, with 8 bases between. The germline gives CDR1 SSHAT, CDR2 FNYEAQ (reference sequence). This CDR3 has 15 amino acids. The CDR3 nucleotides are TGTGCCAGCAGCTTATCTCTGAACTCTGGAAACACCATATATTTT. Its protein is CASSLSLNSGNTIYF.

The V gene is TRBV10-1, the J gene TRBJ2-5, with 8 positions matching TRBD1. In germline, CDR1 is WNHNN, CDR2 SYGVQD (reference sequence). CDR3 length equals 16 residues. Trimming took 6 bases from V and 5 from J; bases not matched to a gene: 14. CDR3 in DNA: TGCGCCAGCAGACCCGACCAGGGGGCTGAGGGGGAGACCCAGTACTTC. Its protein product is CASRPDQGAEGETQYF.

The V gene is TRBV5-6, the J gene TRBJ2-3; weak D call: TRBD2 (6 bases). Germline CDR1 reads SGHDT; CDR2 reads YYEEEE. The V end lost 1 base, the J end lost 6 bases, and 18 bases lay between the germline ends. The CDR3 is 16 residues long. The CDR3 coding sequence is TGTGCCAGCAGCTTGTTCAACGGGGGAGGCTCGGATACGCAGTATTTT. Translating it yields CASSLFNGGGSDTQYF.

The CDR3 loop reads CASRRDRTGELFF. CDR3 DNA sequence: TGTGCCTCTCGGAGGGACAGGACCGGGGAGCTGTTTTTT. This chain joins TRBV6-5 and TRBJ2-2, with 8 bases identical to TRBD1. With 11 bases clipped from V and 5 bases from J, the junction kept 7 bases outside the gene matches. From germline, CDR1 is MNHEY and CDR2 SVGAGI. The CDR3 totals 13 residues.

The chain has TRBV6-1 and TRBJ2-2; 8 nucleotides line up with TRBD2. Germline CDR1 and CDR2: MNHNS and SASEGT. J lost 4 bases, V lost 4 bases, and 2 bases had no gene match. CDR3 length equals 14 residues. The DNA of the CDR3 is TGTGCCAGCAGTGGTAGCGGGACCACCGGGGAGCTGTTTTTT. Translating it yields CASSGSGTTGELFF.

The sample holds one count of this clone. V gene TRBV2 combines with J gene TRBJ1-2; maybe TRBD1 (6 bases). The CDR3 loop spans 15 amino acids. Trimming took 8 bases from V and 5 from J, leaving 21 bases between them. Germline loops: CDR1 SNHLY, CDR2 FYNNEI. In DNA form, the CDR3 reads TGTGCCAGCGTGGCAGGGGATGTTATTGGGTATGGCTACACCTTC. Amino acid sequence: CASVAGDVIGYGYTF.

This clone appeared a single time. This chain uses TRBV7-9 with TRBJ2-5; D is unclear. The ends were cut back, 4 bases at V and 5 bases at J, with 5 bases in the middle. The CDR3 has 11 residues. CDR1 and CDR2 from the germline V gene are SEHNR and FQNEAQ (reference sequence). The CDR3 here is CASSSSETQYF. The CDR3 DNA sequence: TGTGCCAGCAGCTCGTCGGAGACCCAGTACTTC.

This clone was detected a few times. The chain uses TRBV6-1 and TRBJ2-7; D is unresolved. Germline CDR1 MNHNS, CDR2 SASEGT. The ends were cut back, 2 bases at V and 3 bases at J, with 11 bases in the middle. CDR3 length: 14 residues. Here the CDR3 reads CASSEFDRSYEQYF. As DNA, the CDR3 is TGTGCCAGCAGTGAATTCGACCGTAGCTACGAGCAGTACTTC.

V is TRBV9 and J is TRBJ2-2, with D possibly being TRBD2 (7 bases). The V and J ends lost 1 base and 4 bases respectively, with 17 bases between them. There are 17 residues in the CDR3. Germline V lookup: CDR1 SGDLS, CDR2 YYNGEE. The CDR3 loop is CASSVSGAGAGTGELFF. CDR3 nucleotide sequence: TGTGCCAGCAGCGTAAGCGGGGCAGGGGCGGGCACCGGGGAGCTGTTTTTT.

The chain joins TRBV29-1 to TRBJ2-1, with 13 bases identical to TRBD2. V lost 5 bases to trimming and J lost 6 bases; unmatched junction nucleotides: 7. This CDR3 is built from 15 residues. CDR1 is SQVTM, CDR2 ANQGSEA, per germline. This CDR3 reads CSVHFGLAGANEQFF. DNA for the CDR3: TGCAGCGTTCATTTCGGACTAGCGGGAGCCAATGAGCAGTTCTTC.

This chain uses TRBV19 with TRBJ1-5; TRBD1 might be the D (6 bases). The V gene's germline CDR1 is LNHDA and CDR2 SQIVND (reference sequence). The CDR3 is made up of 14 amino acids. Trimming left V 2 bases short and J 7 bases short, with 12 bases between. The CDR3 loop reads CASSIRGAGQPQHF. The DNA for the CDR3 is TGTGCCAGTAGTATACGGGGGGCCGGACAGCCCCAGCATTTT.

This chain joins TRBV5-5 and TRBJ1-1; 7 nucleotides agree with TRBD1. This CDR3 spans 14 amino acids. Germline CDR1 and CDR2: SGHKS and YYEKEE (reference sequence). Trimming removed 7 bases from V and 4 bases from J; junction bases left unmatched: 10. The CDR3 here is CASSRRGEATEAFF. DNA for the CDR3: TGTGCCAGCTCTCGCAGGGGGGAAGCCACTGAAGCTTTCTTT.

The chain joins TRBV2 to TRBJ2-2; D call uncertain. Germline V gives CDR1 SNHLY, CDR2 FYNNEI. Trimming removed 8 bases at V and 6 bases at J, with 13 bases between. The CDR3 has 13 residues. For the CDR3, the DNA is TGTGCCAGCTTGGAGCATGGGGCCGGGGAGCTGTTTTTT. Its translation is CASLEHGAGELFF.

This clone has just one count. The V call is TRBV7-9, the J call TRBJ2-3; no reliable D call. The CDR3 contains 14 residues. V was trimmed by 3 bases and J by 4 bases, leaving 11 bases between them. Germline CDR1 is SEHNR and CDR2 is FQNEAQ (reference sequence). CDR3 sequence (DNA): TGTGCCAGCAGCTTCCTCTCTGGGGCAGATACGCAGTATTTT. It translates to CASSFLSGADTQYF.

This clone has a single count. The rearrangement joins TRBV19 to TRBJ2-1; D may be TRBD1 (5 bases). Trimming stripped 8 bases from V and 5 bases from J, with 16 bases between. The CDR3 has 14 amino acids. The germline V gene has CDR1 LNHDA and CDR2 SQIVND (reference sequence). The CDR3 bases are TGTGCCAGTGTCCCCACAGGCTACAACAATGAGCAGTTCTTC. Protein sequence: CASVPTGYNNEQFF.

The chain joins TRBV5-4 to TRBJ2-1; D is unclear. Trimming shortened V by 4 bases and J by 7 bases, and 18 bases separated the two germline ends. This CDR3 has 15 amino acids. Germline V gene data show CDR1 as SGHNT and CDR2 as YYREEE (reference sequence). The CDR3 nucleotides read TGTGCCAGCAGCACAACCCCGGTTACCGGAAATGAGCAGTTCTTC. This translates into CASSTTPVTGNEQFF.

The J gene is TRBJ2-5, the V gene TRBV30; no firm D call. CDR3 length equals 11 residues. V lost 3 bases, J lost 3 bases, and 5 bases lay in between. The germline CDR1 and CDR2 sequences are GTSNPN and SVGIG (reference sequence). CDR3 bases: TGTGCCTGGAGCCAAAAAGAGACCCAGTACTTC. Translation gives CAWSQKETQYF.

The rearrangement joins TRBV28 to TRBJ2-3; 9 bases are shared with TRBD2. J gave up 7 bases and V 11 bases, and 25 bases lay outside the gene matches. The CDR3 is 18 amino acids. Germline CDR1 reads MDHEN; CDR2 reads SYDVKM. The CDR3, as DNA: TGTGCCGCCAGCAAATTGTTTAGAGCGGGAGGCCGGGTTAATACGCAGTATTTT. It yields the protein CAASKLFRAGGRVNTQYF.

V usage is TRBV2 and J usage is TRBJ2-3; unclear D gene. The germline CDR1 and CDR2 sequences are SNHLY and FYNNEI. V was trimmed by 1 base and J by 9 bases, leaving 2 bases between them. The CDR3 has 10 amino acids. The CDR3: CASSEETQYF. CDR3 sequence (DNA): TGTGCCAGCAGTGAAGAGACGCAGTATTTT.

In its sample, this clone was seen a few times. The gene calls are TRBV5-1 and TRBJ2-3, with D unresolved. Trimming took off 0 bases at V and 3 bases at J, with 8 bases between the two ends. The germline gives CDR1 SGHRS, CDR2 YFSETQ. The CDR3 has 14 amino acids. The CDR3 reads CASSLATVTDTQYF. The CDR3 bases are TGCGCCAGCAGCTTGGCCACAGTTACAGATACGCAGTATTTT. Complete variable domain (other parts from reference TRBV5-1 and TRBJ2-3): KAGVTQTPRYLIKTRGQQVTLSCSPISGHRSVSWYQQTPGQGLQFLFEYFSETQRNKGNFPGRFSGRQFSNSRSEMNVSTLELGDSALYLCASSLATVTDTQYFGPGTRLTVL.

The chain is built from TRBV4-2 and TRBJ2-3, with 15 bases lining up with TRBD2. Germline assignment: CDR1 LGHNA and CDR2 YNFKEQ. CDR3 length: 17 amino acids. After removal of 5 bases from V and 5 bases from J, the junction contained 8 bases not matched to a gene. CDR3 region: CASSTTGLAGGVDTQYF. The CDR3 DNA reads TGTGCCAGCAGCACCACGGGACTAGCGGGAGGTGTAGATACGCAGTATTTT.

The V call is TRBV10-3, the J call TRBJ2-4, with 13 bases identical to TRBD2. From germline, CDR1 is ENHRY and CDR2 SYGVKD. Trimming removed 3 bases from V and 0 bases from J; junction bases left unmatched: 14. The CDR3 is 21 residues long. In nucleotides, the CDR3 is TGTGCCATCAGTGACCCCATCCGGACTAGCGGGAGCCCGATAGCCAAAAACATTCAGTACTTC. It specifies CAISDPIRTSGSPIAKNIQYF.

V gene TRBV6-1 combines with J gene TRBJ1-4; TRBD1 agrees at 8 bases. The CDR3 is made up of 19 amino acids. From germline, CDR1 is MNHNS and CDR2 SASEGT. Trimming cost V 6 bases and J 4 bases; bases outside gene matches: 19. The CDR3 DNA follows: TGTGCCAGCAGCGAAACACCCTGGGGGACAGGCGCTTATAATGAAAAACTGTTTTTT. As protein: CASSETPWGTGAYNEKLFF.

The chain combines TRBV6-6 with TRBJ1-1, with TRBD1 as a possible D gene (5 bases). Per the germline V gene, CDR1 is MNHNY and CDR2 is SVGAGI (reference sequence). CDR3 length: 16 amino acids. Between the trimmed V and J ends, which lost 2 bases and 1 base, there was a span of 14 bases. The CDR3 reads CASSYARGGANTEAFF. For the CDR3, the DNA is TGTGCCAGCAGTTACGCCCGAGGAGGGGCGAACACTGAAGCTTTCTTT.

This sequence joins TRBV7-3 and TRBJ2-3; D call uncertain. This CDR3 region has 14 residues. CDR1 SGHTA and CDR2 FQGTGA come from the germline V gene. V was shortened by 5 bases and J by 0 bases, with 9 bases between the two germline ends. CDR3 amino acids: CASSLTPSTDTQYF. Here the CDR3 DNA reads TGTGCCAGCAGCCTGACTCCCAGCACAGATACGCAGTATTTT.

This clone was counted a few times. This chain connects TRBV10-3 to TRBJ1-2; 8 nucleotides line up with TRBD1. CDR3 length: 15 amino acids. Germline CDR1 and CDR2: ENHRY and SYGVKD. V dropped 6 bases and J dropped 9; count of bases not matched to a gene: 15. DNA of the CDR3: TGTGCCATCAGAACCCAGGACAGGGATGGGTATAGCTACACCTTC. Its translation: CAIRTQDRDGYSYTF.

J is TRBJ2-1 and V is TRBV4-3, with 8 nucleotides matching TRBD2. Germline V gene data show CDR1 as LGHNA and CDR2 as YSLEER. The CDR3 runs 16 residues. The V and J ends lost 0 bases and 4 bases, in that order; junction bases with no gene match: 5. CDR3 region: CASSQDNGGVYNEQFF. The CDR3 DNA is TGCGCCAGCAGCCAAGACAACGGGGGGGTTTACAATGAGCAGTTCTTC.

The chain carries TRBV5-8 and TRBJ2-7, with D possibly being TRBD1 or TRBD2 (5 bases each). CDR3 length: 11 residues. Germline assignment: CDR1 SGHTS and CDR2 YDEGEE. V lost 3 bases and J 12 bases, leaving 13 bases between the germline ends. CDR3 DNA: TGTGCCAGCAGCTCACCCCGAGGGGCGTACTTC. Its translation: CASSSPRGAYF.

This clone was recorded a few times. The rearrangement links TRBV19 to TRBJ2-7; no reliable D call. The CDR3 is 10 residues long. From germline, CDR1 is LNHDA and CDR2 SQIVND (reference sequence). V lost 9 bases and J lost 7, with 10 bases in between. CDR3 sequence (DNA): TGTGCCAGCACCTTTGGTGAGCAGTACTTC. Protein: CASTFGEQYF. The variable domain in full, with the rest retrieved from reference TRBV19 and TRBJ2-7, is DGGITQSPKYLFRKEGQNVTLSCEQNLNHDAMYWYRQDPGQGLRLIYYSQIVNDFQKGDIAEGYSVSREKKESFPLTVTSAQKNPTAFYLCASTFGEQYFGPGTRLTVT.